This T cell receptor (beta chain) is from a study of cytomegalovirus exposure and HLA in healthy donors. V lost 6 bases and J lost 6; bases outside the gene matches: 9. Germline V gives CDR1 SNHLY, CDR2 FYNNEI. This CDR3 is 15 amino acids long. The PCR contained 60 Vbeta and 13 Jbeta primers. Clones were sequenced by immunoSEQ multiplex PCR, and TCRdb holds only the in-frame ones, with some missing. The sample records approximately 150,000 clones, 60% to 80% being singletons. This chain links TRBV2 with TRBJ2-7; 12 nucleotides line up with TRBD1. The specimen was PBMCs. The clonotype originates from a female donor in good health and CMV-seronegative. The CDR3 coding sequence is TGTGCCAGCAGCGCCGGGACAGGGGGCTGGAGCGAGCAGTACTTC. Protein sequence: CASSAGTGGWSEQYF.